The count of the clone carrying this T cell receptor (beta chain) is one. The antigen remains unidentified. The data were taken from a study of cytomegalovirus exposure and HLA in healthy donors. Overall study context: The 90 to 150 validation repertoires, a later analysis reported, used the same platform as the 650 to 800 repertoires from the first cohort. Findings and limits, study-wide: It was reported that the classifier diagnosed cytomegalovirus status with high specificity and sensitivity in both the original and validation cohorts.

V shed 1 base and J shed 5 bases, with 12 bases lying between them. Germline V gene sequence: CDR1 SGHDT, CDR2 YYEEEE. The CDR3 is 14 amino acids. Produced via immunoSEQ multiplex PCR; TCRdb's table is partial and in-frame only. Found here are about 240,000 clones, approximately 86% of them singletons; the top ten hold 1.2%. The clonotype was recovered from a woman in her 30s in good health and CMV-seropositive. Sequenced sample: PBMCs. The rearrangement links TRBV5-6 to TRBJ2-5, with a possible D match to TRBD2 (7 bases). Here the CDR3 reads CASSLRGGKETQYF. Here the CDR3 DNA reads TGTGCCAGCAGCTTGAGGGGGGGCAAGGAGACCCAGTACTTC.